The 30 T cell receptor beta chains below were found in one sample sequenced in a study of spatial heterogeneity in lung cancer. TCRdb itself ran the 5' RACE reads through MiXCR, one entry per CDR3 protein. The table shows 18,000 or so distinct CDR3 sequences, with about 9.6% occurring only once. These receptors' antigens are unknown. The time point here: sample taken at primary tumor resection. Study-wide findings and caveats: The number of expanded tumor alpha and beta chains correlated with mutation number.

The input for sequencing was lung tumor tissue, taken at surgery. Every receptor here comes from a female donor with early-stage non-small cell lung cancer.

This clonotype was seen ten or more times. This beta chain represents an off-target read in a library built for alpha chains; its size is of limited meaning. The rearrangement uses TRBV9 and TRBJ1-4; tentative D call: TRBD1 (5 bases). The germline gives CDR1 SGDLS, CDR2 YYNGEE. V gave up 3 bases and J gave up 0 bases, with 12 bases separating them. The CDR3 has 16 residues. CDR3 nucleotides: TGTGCCAGCAGCGCTTGGGACGGCGCAACTAATGAAAAACTGTTTTTT. This encodes CASSAWDGATNEKLFF.

This clonotype turned up a few times. A library made for alpha chains picked up this beta chain off target, so its size means little. The chain combines TRBV20-1 with TRBJ1-4; 9 positions agree with TRBD1. Germline V gives CDR1 DFQATT, CDR2 SNEGSKA (reference sequence). The V segment lost 5 bases and the J segment 8 bases; nucleotides outside the gene matches: 12. The CDR3 has 15 residues. The CDR3: CSACLNRDREEKLFF. The CDR3 nucleotides are TGCAGTGCTTGCCTCAACCGGGACAGGGAGGAAAAACTGTTTTTT.

A note on this clonotype: This beta chain lies outside the target of a library built for alpha chains; its clone size means little. The CDR3 loop is CASSARQGWDTEAFF. DNA of the CDR3: TGTGCCAGCAGTGCTCGACAGGGTTGGGACACTGAAGCTTTCTTT. This rearrangement joins TRBV12-3 or TRBV12-4 to TRBJ1-1, with TRBD1 identical over 7 bases. This CDR3 is built from 15 residues. V lost 5 bases, J lost 3 bases, and 9 bases stayed unmatched.

This clonotype was seen repeatedly, ten times or more. The size of this beta chain means little, since it is a stray read in a library made for alpha chains. The rearrangement links TRBV10-3 to TRBJ1-2; D is possibly TRBD1 (6 bases). Germline-derived CDR1 and CDR2 are ENHRY and SYGVKD. The V end lost 2 bases, the J end lost 6 bases, and 13 bases lay between the germline ends. The length of the CDR3 is 14 residues. CDR3 sequence reads: CAISERRGDNGYTF. In DNA, the CDR3 is TGTGCCATCAGTGAGCGCAGGGGAGATAATGGCTACACCTTC.

With respect to this clonotype: This beta chain is an unintended read in a library built for alpha chains; its size means little. This chain uses TRBV2 with TRBJ2-5; 9 bases fit TRBD2. This CDR3 comprises 13 residues. Germline trimming cut 7 bases from V and 4 bases from J; bases unmatched to any gene: 4. In germline, CDR1 is SNHLY, CDR2 FYNNEI. In DNA form, the CDR3 reads TGTGCCAGCAAGGCGGGGGGGATAGAGACCCAGTACTTC. It yields the protein CASKAGGIETQYF.

This clonotype was seen a handful of times. With the library built for alpha chains, this beta chain is off target and its frequency is not meaningful. The rearrangement uses TRBV4-2 and TRBJ1-1; the D gene is possibly TRBD1 (6 bases). The V gene's germline CDR1 is LGHNA and CDR2 YNFKEQ. CDR3 size: 13 residues. Trimming removed 5 bases at V and 4 bases at J, with 11 bases between. In DNA form, the CDR3 reads TGTGCCAGCAGCGTACAGGGAGGCACTGAAGCTTTCTTT. Translation gives CASSVQGGTEAFF.

In its sample, this clonotype is medium-sized. Because this beta chain is a stray read in a library intended to capture alpha chains, its abundance should not be given much weight. The chain employs TRBV7-2 and TRBJ1-2; D is undetermined. Deletions cut 7 bases from V and 3 bases from J, with 15 bases between. The CDR3 contains 14 residues. Germline V gene lookup returns CDR1 SGHTA and CDR2 FQGNSA. The chain's CDR3 is CASILSSGYYGYTF. CDR3 nucleotides: TGTGCCAGCATCTTGAGCTCCGGGTACTATGGCTACACCTTC. Using reference TRBV7-2 and TRBJ1-2 for the parts outside the CDR3, the full variable domain is GAGVSQSPSNKVTEKGKDVELRCDPISGHTALYWYRQSLGQGLEFLIYFQGNSAPDKSGLPSDRFSAERTGGSVSTLTIQRTQQEDSAVYLCASILSSGYYGYTFGSGTRLTVV.

This clonotype was counted at least ten times. Within a library made for alpha chains, this beta chain is off target, and its count is uninformative. The rearrangement uses TRBV20-1 and TRBJ2-7, with unresolved D. V gave up 0 bases and J gave up 0 bases, with 12 bases separating them. This CDR3 is 15 amino acids long. CDR1 is DFQATT, CDR2 SNEGSKA, per germline (reference sequence). CDR3 loop: CSARDSVIGSYEQYF. CDR3 nucleotides: TGCAGTGCTAGAGATTCGGTAATTGGCTCCTACGAGCAGTACTTC.

This clonotype has a handful of counts. This beta chain is an unintended read in a library built for alpha chains; its size means little. The V gene is TRBV27, the J gene TRBJ2-7; D ambiguous. Between the trimmed V and J ends, which lost 0 bases and 3 bases, there was a span of 9 bases. The CDR3 runs to 14 residues. CDR1 and CDR2 (germline): MNHEY, SMNVEV (reference sequence). CDR3 DNA sequence: TGTGCCAGCAGTTTATCTGGATATAACTACGAGCAGTACTTC. This gives the protein CASSLSGYNYEQYF.

Many counts were recorded for this clonotype. Found in a library prepared for alpha chains, this beta chain is an off-target read, and its abundance has little meaning. The V gene is TRBV7-2, the J gene TRBJ1-5; no firm D call. Trimming took off 1 base at V and 4 bases at J, with 11 bases between the two ends. Looked up from germline, CDR1 is SGHTA and CDR2 is FQGNSA. The CDR3 spans 15 residues. CDR3 nucleotides: TGTGCCAGCAGCTTAGAGGCAGGAGTAAATCAGCCCCAGCATTTT. This encodes CASSLEAGVNQPQHF.

By frequency in the sample, this clonotype is medium-sized. With the library built for alpha chains, this beta chain is off target and its frequency is not meaningful. V and J are TRBV7-9 and TRBJ2-1, with 15 bases identical to TRBD2. There are 15 residues in the CDR3. Germline V CDR1 and CDR2: SEHNR, FQNEAQ (reference sequence). Trimming took 8 bases from V and 12 from J; bases not matched to a gene: 11. CDR3 DNA sequence: TGTGCCAGCGATGGCCCCGGGACTAGCGGGGGGAGGCAGTTCTTC. Translation: CASDGPGTSGGRQFF.

Worth noting for this clonotype: The library was prepared for alpha chains; this beta chain is a stray read, so its frequency means little. The chain joins TRBV7-9 to TRBJ1-2; a weak D match, TRBD1 (6 bases). The CDR3 has 13 residues. Trimming stripped 4 bases from V and 2 bases from J, with 8 bases between. Germline values: CDR1 SEHNR, CDR2 FQNEAQ (reference sequence). CDR3 loop: CASSSRGNYGYTF. The CDR3 nucleotides are TGTGCCAGCAGCTCCAGGGGAAACTATGGCTACACCTTC.

Ten or more counts support this clonotype. In a library made to pick up alpha chains, this beta chain is a stray read with a size that means little. The rearrangement links TRBV12-3 or TRBV12-4 to TRBJ1-5, with D possibly being TRBD1 (5 bases). The CDR3 is made up of 18 amino acids. The ends were cut back, 2 bases at V and 0 bases at J, with 17 bases in the middle. CDR3: CASSLRTGNPNSNQPQHF. The DNA for the CDR3 is TGTGCCAGCAGTTTACGTACAGGCAATCCAAATAGCAATCAGCCCCAGCATTTT.

This clonotype has at least ten counts. This beta chain turned up in a library designed for alpha chains; as an off-target read, its abundance says little. The genes are TRBV6-1 and TRBJ2-7; D is ambiguous. Trimming stripped 8 bases from V and 2 bases from J, with 13 bases between. There are 13 residues in the CDR3. Germline V gene sequence: CDR1 MNHNS, CDR2 SASEGT. CDR3 sequence: CASGDLPTYEQYF. CDR3 in DNA: TGTGCCAGCGGCGACTTACCGACCTACGAGCAGTACTTC.

This clonotype was detected only a few times. This beta chain represents an off-target read in a library built for alpha chains; its size is of limited meaning. This chain joins TRBV5-4 and TRBJ2-5, with TRBD1 matching 7 bases. Germline V CDR1 and CDR2: SGHNT, YYREEE (reference sequence). Trimming at V came to 1 base and at J to 4 bases, leaving 1 base not matched to a gene. This CDR3 has 13 residues. The CDR3 DNA reads TGTGCCAGCAGCTTGAACAGGGGAGAGACCCAGTACTTC. It specifies CASSLNRGETQYF.

A note on this clonotype: This beta chain slipped into a library made for alpha chains as a stray read, so its size is not meaningful. The chain joins TRBV11-3 to TRBJ2-1, with D maybe TRBD2 (6 bases). The V end was cut by 2 bases, the J end by 2 bases, with 13 bases between. Germline V gene sequence: CDR1 SGHNT, CDR2 YENEEA. CDR3 length: 16 residues. As DNA, the CDR3 is TGTGCCAGCAGCTTAAATCGTGGAGGGACCTACAATGAGCAGTTCTTC. Protein product: CASSLNRGGTYNEQFF.

Within the sample, this clonotype is medium-sized. This beta chain lies outside the target of a library built for alpha chains; its clone size means little. V usage is TRBV12-3 or TRBV12-4 and J usage is TRBJ2-5; 8 bases align to TRBD2. This CDR3 spans 15 amino acids. V lost 5 bases and J lost 0; bases outside the gene matches: 5. The CDR3 nucleotides read TGTGCCAGCAGTCCCACAGCGGGGGACCAAGAGACCCAGTACTTC. Protein sequence: CASSPTAGDQETQYF.

This clonotype has more than one count but fewer than ten. This beta chain is an off-target read within a library intended for alpha chains, so its frequency means little. This chain connects TRBV20-1 to TRBJ1-6, with 7 bases matching TRBD1. The germline CDR1 and CDR2 sequences are DFQATT and SNEGSKA (reference sequence). There are 14 residues in the CDR3. V lost 3 bases, J lost 8 bases, and 7 bases stayed unmatched. This CDR3 is CSASSGTAYSPLHF. CDR3 bases: TGCAGTGCTAGTTCCGGGACAGCCTATTCACCCCTCCACTTT.

This clonotype showed up many times. For a library built for alpha chains, this beta chain is a stray read; little rests on its size. The chain recombines TRBV19 with TRBJ1-2; D gene unclear. V lost 6 bases, J lost 3 bases, and 11 bases lay in between. CDR1 and CDR2 (germline): LNHDA, SQIVND (reference sequence). This CDR3 has 13 residues. The CDR3 spells CASRSTTDYGYTF. CDR3 bases: TGTGCCAGTAGGAGTACAACTGACTATGGCTACACCTTC.

With regard to this clonotype: This beta chain is an unintended read in a library built for alpha chains; its size means little. The chain couples TRBV3-1 to TRBJ2-7; D remains unclear. Germline V CDR1 and CDR2: LGHDT, YNNKEL (reference sequence). The CDR3 has 12 amino acids. V gave up 0 bases and J gave up 5 bases, with 5 bases separating them. The CDR3 region is CASSQELHEQYF. The DNA of the CDR3 is TGTGCCAGCAGCCAAGAGTTACACGAGCAGTACTTC.

In the case of this clonotype: For a library built for alpha chains, this beta chain is a stray read; little rests on its size. V gene TRBV5-1 combines with J gene TRBJ2-2; 11 bases line up with TRBD1. This CDR3 has 16 residues. J gave up 5 bases and V 4 bases, and 7 bases lay outside the gene matches. Germline V gene data show CDR1 as SGHRS and CDR2 as YFSETQ. CDR3 in amino acids: CASSGTGTGGTGELFF. CDR3 coding DNA: TGCGCCAGCAGCGGCACCGGGACAGGGGGGACCGGGGAGCTGTTTTTT.

By share, this clonotype counts as medium-sized. In a library made to pick up alpha chains, this beta chain is a stray read with a size that means little. V and J are TRBV10-3 and TRBJ2-1; TRBD1 agrees at 8 bases. Trimming removed 4 bases from V and 4 bases from J; junction bases left unmatched: 3. Germline V gene lookup returns CDR1 ENHRY and CDR2 SYGVKD. The CDR3 loop spans 14 amino acids. CDR3 loop: CAISADRAYNEQFF. DNA of the CDR3: TGTGCCATCAGTGCGGACAGGGCGTACAATGAGCAGTTCTTC.

This clonotype was counted ten times or more. The library was built for alpha chains, so this beta chain is an off-target read and its size means little. J is TRBJ2-5 and V is TRBV13; no reliable D call. V was pared by 1 base and J by 1 base, with 1 base between. In germline, CDR1 is PRHDT, CDR2 FYEKMQ (reference sequence). This CDR3 has 12 amino acids. The DNA of the CDR3 is TGTGCCAGCAGCTTAGCCCAAGAGACCCAGTACTTC. It is translated as CASSLAQETQYF.

This clonotype was counted many times. This beta chain is off target for a library built for alpha chains, so its abundance means little. The chain uses TRBV20-1 and TRBJ2-3, with D possibly being TRBD1 (5 bases). The CDR3 has 14 amino acids. Germline CDR1 and CDR2: DFQATT and SNEGSKA (reference sequence). Trimming pared 3 bases from V and 2 bases from J, leaving 12 bases between. The CDR3 is CSASDRQLTDTQYF. CDR3 nucleotide sequence: TGCAGTGCTAGCGACAGACAGCTCACAGATACGCAGTATTTT.

This clonotype was observed at least ten times. This beta chain is an unintended read in a library built for alpha chains; its size means little. The chain joins TRBV5-1 to TRBJ2-3; D is ambiguous. V was cut by 0 bases and J by 4 bases, with 3 bases left in between. The CDR3 consists of 12 residues. Per the germline V gene, CDR1 is SGHRS and CDR2 is YFSETQ. The CDR3 region is CASSLDSDTQYF. As DNA, the CDR3 is TGCGCCAGCAGCTTGGATTCAGATACGCAGTATTTT.

The sample holds many counts of this clonotype. In a library made to pick up alpha chains, this beta chain is a stray read with a size that means little. The V gene is TRBV5-1, the J gene TRBJ2-5; a possible D gene is TRBD1 (5 bases). The length of the CDR3 is 15 residues. CDR1 SGHRS and CDR2 YFSETQ come from the germline V gene. V was shortened by 4 bases and J by 1 base, with 14 bases between the two germline ends. The CDR3 DNA follows: TGCGCCAGCAGCATAAACAGGAGATTCCAAGAGACCCAGTACTTC. It yields the protein CASSINRRFQETQYF.

This clonotype has a count of ten or more. This beta chain represents an off-target read in a library built for alpha chains; its size is of limited meaning. V and J are TRBV7-2 and TRBJ1-2; possibly TRBD1 for D (5 bases). CDR1 is SGHTA, CDR2 FQGNSA, per germline. V was pared by 0 bases and J by 0 bases, with 8 bases between. The CDR3 has 15 amino acids. CDR3 region: CASSLAGDANYGYTF. The CDR3 bases are TGTGCCAGCAGCTTAGCAGGGGATGCTAACTATGGCTACACCTTC.

This clonotype was detected many times. Within a library made for alpha chains, this beta chain is off target, and its count is uninformative. The chain couples TRBV28 to TRBJ1-5, with D hard to call. The CDR3 spans 16 residues. Deletions cut 3 bases from V and 0 bases from J, with 12 bases between. In germline, CDR1 is MDHEN, CDR2 SYDVKM. Written as DNA, the CDR3 is TGTGCCAGCAGTTTCTGGTCGGGGAATAGCAATCAGCCCCAGCATTTT. Its protein is CASSFWSGNSNQPQHF.

This clonotype was recorded at least ten times. Found in a library prepared for alpha chains, this beta chain is an off-target read, and its abundance has little meaning. The chain links TRBV4-1 to TRBJ2-1, with TRBD2 identical over 10 bases. After removal of 0 bases from V and 9 bases from J, the junction contained 11 bases not matched to a gene. Germline CDR1 reads MGHRA; CDR2 reads YSYEKL. The CDR3 is 17 amino acids. CDR3 sequence: CASSQDPAGGLLAEQFF. The CDR3 DNA is TGCGCCAGCAGCCAAGACCCAGCGGGGGGGCTTTTAGCTGAGCAGTTCTTC.

Many counts were recorded for this clonotype. This beta chain came through as a stray read in a library set up for alpha chains, and its size says little. The chain carries TRBV11-2 and TRBJ2-3; 8 bases fit TRBD2. The V and J ends lost 5 bases and 3 bases, in that order; junction bases with no gene match: 10. Germline loops: CDR1 SGHAT, CDR2 FQNNGV. CDR3 length equals 16 residues. The CDR3 is CASSLLGVAGTDTQYF. The CDR3 DNA reads TGTGCCAGCAGCCTCCTGGGTGTAGCGGGGACAGATACGCAGTATTTT.